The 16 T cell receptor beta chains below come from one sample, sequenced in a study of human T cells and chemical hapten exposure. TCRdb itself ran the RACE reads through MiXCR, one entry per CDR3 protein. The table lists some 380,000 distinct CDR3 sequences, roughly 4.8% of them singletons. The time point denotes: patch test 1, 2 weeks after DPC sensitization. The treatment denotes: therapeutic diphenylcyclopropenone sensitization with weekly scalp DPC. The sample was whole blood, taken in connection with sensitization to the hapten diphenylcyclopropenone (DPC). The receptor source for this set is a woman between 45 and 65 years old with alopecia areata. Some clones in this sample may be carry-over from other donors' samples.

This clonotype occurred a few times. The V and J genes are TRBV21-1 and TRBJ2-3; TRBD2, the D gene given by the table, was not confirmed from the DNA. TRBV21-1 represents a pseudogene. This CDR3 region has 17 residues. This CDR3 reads CASSTQTSSVTSDTQYF. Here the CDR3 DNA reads TGTGCCAGCAGCACCCAGACTAGCTCGGTTACCTCAGATACGCAGTATTTT.

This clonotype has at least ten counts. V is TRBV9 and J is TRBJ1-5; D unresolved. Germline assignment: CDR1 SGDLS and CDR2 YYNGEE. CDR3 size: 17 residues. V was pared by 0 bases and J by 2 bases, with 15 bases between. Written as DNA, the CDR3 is TGTGCCAGCAGCGTAGGTGTCGGAGAGCAGGGCAATCAGCCCCAGCATTTT. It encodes CASSVGVGEQGNQPQHF.

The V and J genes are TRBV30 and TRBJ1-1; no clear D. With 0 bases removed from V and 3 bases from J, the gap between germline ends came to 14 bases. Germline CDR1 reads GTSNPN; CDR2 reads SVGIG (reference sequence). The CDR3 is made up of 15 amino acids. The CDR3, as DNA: TGTGCCTGGAGTGTCTGGGGTGGGAGCGACACTGAAGCTTTCTTT. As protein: CAWSVWGGSDTEAFF.

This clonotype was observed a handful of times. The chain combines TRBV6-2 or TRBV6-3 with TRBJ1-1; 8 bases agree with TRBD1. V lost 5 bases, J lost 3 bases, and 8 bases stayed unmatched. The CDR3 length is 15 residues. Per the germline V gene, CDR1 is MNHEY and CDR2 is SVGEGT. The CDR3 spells CASSGPQGEDTEAFF. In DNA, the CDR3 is TGTGCCAGCAGTGGCCCACAGGGGGAGGACACTGAAGCTTTCTTT.

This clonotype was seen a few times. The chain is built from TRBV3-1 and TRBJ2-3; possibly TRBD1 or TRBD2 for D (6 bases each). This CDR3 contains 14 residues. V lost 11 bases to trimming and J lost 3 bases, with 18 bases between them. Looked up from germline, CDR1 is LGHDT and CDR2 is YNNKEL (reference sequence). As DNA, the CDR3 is TGTGCCTCTTCCAGGAGGGGGAGTACAGATACGCAGTATTTT. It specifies CASSRRGSTDTQYF.

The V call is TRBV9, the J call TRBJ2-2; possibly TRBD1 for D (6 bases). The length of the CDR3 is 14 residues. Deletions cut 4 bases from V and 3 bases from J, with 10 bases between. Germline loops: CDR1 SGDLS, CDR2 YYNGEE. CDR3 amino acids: CASSPEGDTGELFF. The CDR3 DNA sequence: TGTGCCAGCAGCCCAGAGGGGGACACCGGGGAGCTGTTTTTT.

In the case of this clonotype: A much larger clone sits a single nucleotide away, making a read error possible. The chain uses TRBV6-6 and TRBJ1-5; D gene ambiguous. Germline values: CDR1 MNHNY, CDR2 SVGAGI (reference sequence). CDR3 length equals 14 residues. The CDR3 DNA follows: TGTGTCAGCATAGCGACCAGTGACAATCAGCCCCAGCATTTT. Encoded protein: CVSIATSDNQPQHF.

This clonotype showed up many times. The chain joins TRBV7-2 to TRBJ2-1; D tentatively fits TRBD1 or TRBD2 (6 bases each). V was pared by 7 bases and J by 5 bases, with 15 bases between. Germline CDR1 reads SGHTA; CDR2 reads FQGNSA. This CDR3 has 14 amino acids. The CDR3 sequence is CASTRKGGHNEQFF. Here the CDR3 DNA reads TGTGCCAGCACCCGGAAGGGGGGCCACAATGAGCAGTTCTTC. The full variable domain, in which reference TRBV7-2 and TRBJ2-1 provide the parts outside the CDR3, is GAGVSQSPSNKVTEKGKDVELRCDPISGHTALYWYRQSLGQGLEFLIYFQGNSAPDKSGLPSDRFSAERTGGSVSTLTIQRTQQEDSAVYLCASTRKGGHNEQFFGPGTRLTVL.

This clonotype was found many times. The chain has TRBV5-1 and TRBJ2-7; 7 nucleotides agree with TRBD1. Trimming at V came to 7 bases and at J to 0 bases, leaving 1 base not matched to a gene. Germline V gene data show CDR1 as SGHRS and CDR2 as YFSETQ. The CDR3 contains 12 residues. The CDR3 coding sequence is TGCGCCAGCCGGGACAGCTCCTACGAGCAGTACTTC. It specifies CASRDSSYEQYF.

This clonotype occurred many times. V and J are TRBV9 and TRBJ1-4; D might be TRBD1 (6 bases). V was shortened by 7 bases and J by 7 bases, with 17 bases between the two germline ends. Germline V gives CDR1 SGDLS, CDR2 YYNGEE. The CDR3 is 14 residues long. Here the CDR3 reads CASAGGHGGEKLFF. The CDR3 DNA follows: TGTGCCAGCGCGGGGGGGCACGGAGGTGAAAAACTGTTTTTT.

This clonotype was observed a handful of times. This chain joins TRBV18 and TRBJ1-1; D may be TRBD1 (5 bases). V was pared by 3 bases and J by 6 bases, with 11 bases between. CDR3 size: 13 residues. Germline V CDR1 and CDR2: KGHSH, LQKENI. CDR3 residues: CASSPQGNAEAFF. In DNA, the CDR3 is TGTGCCAGCTCACCCCAGGGTAATGCTGAAGCTTTCTTT.

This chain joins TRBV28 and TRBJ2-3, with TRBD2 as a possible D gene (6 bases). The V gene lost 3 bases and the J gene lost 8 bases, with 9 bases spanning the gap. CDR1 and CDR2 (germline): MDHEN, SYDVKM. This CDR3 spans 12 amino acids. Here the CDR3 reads CASSFGGITQYF. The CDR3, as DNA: TGTGCCAGCAGTTTCGGGGGTATTACGCAGTATTTT.

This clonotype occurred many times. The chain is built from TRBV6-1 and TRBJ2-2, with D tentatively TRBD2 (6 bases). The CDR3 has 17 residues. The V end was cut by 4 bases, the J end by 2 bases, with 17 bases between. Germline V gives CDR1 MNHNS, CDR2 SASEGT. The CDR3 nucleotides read TGTGCCAGCAGTGTACTAGCCACTACACTAAACACCGGGGAGCTGTTTTTT. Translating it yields CASSVLATTLNTGELFF.

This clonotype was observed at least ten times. The CDR3 bases are TGTGCCAGCACCCCGAGACTAGCGGGAGTGACAGATACGCAGTATTTT. It translates to CASTPRLAGVTDTQYF. The chain carries TRBV5-5 and TRBJ2-3; 12 bases fit TRBD2. This CDR3 region has 16 residues. Per the germline V gene, CDR1 is SGHKS and CDR2 is YYEKEE (reference sequence). V lost 6 bases and J lost 3; bases outside the gene matches: 8. Full variable domain (outside the CDR3, taken from reference TRBV5-5 and TRBJ2-3): DAGVTQSPTHLIKTRGQQVTLRCSPISGHKSVSWYQQVLGQGPQFIFQYYEKEERGRGNFPDRFSARQFPNYSSELNVNALLLGDSALYLCASTPRLAGVTDTQYFGPGTRLTVL.

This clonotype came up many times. The CDR3 bases are TGTGCCAGCAGCCCTCGACAGGGCGGGGCGGAGACCCAGTACTTC. It encodes CASSPRQGGAETQYF. The chain has TRBV11-1 and TRBJ2-5; possible D gene TRBD1, 7 bases. Trimming left V 5 bases short and J 5 bases short, with 18 bases between. The CDR3 sequence is 15 residues long. Germline CDR1 and CDR2: SGHAT and FQDESV (reference sequence).

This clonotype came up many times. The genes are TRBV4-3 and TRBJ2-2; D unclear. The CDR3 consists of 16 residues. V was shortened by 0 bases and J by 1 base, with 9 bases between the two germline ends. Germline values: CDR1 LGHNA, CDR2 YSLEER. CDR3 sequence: CASSQDARMNTGELFF. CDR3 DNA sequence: TGCGCCAGCAGCCAAGATGCAAGAATGAACACCGGGGAGCTGTTTTTT.